This T cell receptor beta chain is from a study of CD8+CD57+ T cells in acquired aplastic anemia. The CDR3 runs 13 residues. The germline V gene has CDR1 DFQATT and CDR2 SNEGSKA (reference sequence). V was cut by 6 bases and J by 16 bases, with 25 bases left in between. TCR beta VDJ and CDR3 were profiled, and genomic DNA was the template. From the reads, TCRdb called clonotypes with MiXCR, one entry per CDR3 protein. The sample holds about 210,000 distinct CDR3 sequences, 61% seen once. The chain recombines TRBV20-1 with TRBJ1-5, with D unresolved. Material for sequencing was sorted CD4+, CD8+, or CD8+CD57+ T cells (not recorded which) from PBMCs. This sequence was found in a human donor in good health. CDR3 in DNA: TGCAGTGCGACCGACGGTAGCAATCAGCCCCGACATTTT. Residues: CSATDGSNQPRHF.